These T cell receptor beta chains were read from a single sample in a study of blood T cell repertoires in COVID-19. Produced via immunoSEQ multiplex PCR; TCRdb's table is partial and in-frame only. The sample has 130,000 to 150,000 clones, 84% seen once. The sample consisted of peripheral blood. All receptors come from a human donor in a cohort sampled during active COVID-19. Both conserved end residues are trimmed from each CDR3.

v_call: TRBV7-9
j_call: TRBJ2-7
cdr3_aa: ASRRRQGADEQY

v_call: TRBV5-6
j_call: TRBJ1-4
cdr3_aa: ASSLPATRSRGEKLF

v_call: TRBV7-2
j_call: TRBJ2-1
cdr3_aa: ASSLGAGGLSYNEQF

v_call: TRBV19
j_call: TRBJ1-2
cdr3_aa: ASSRQGIYYGYT

v_call: TRBV9
j_call: TRBJ2-1
cdr3_aa: ASSKLSYNEQF

v_call: TRBV3-1/TRBV3-2
j_call: TRBJ2-2
cdr3_aa: ASSFQGAVGELF

v_call: TRBV4-3
j_call: TRBJ2-3
cdr3_aa: ASSQSPGGFTDTQY

v_call: TRBV6-6
j_call: TRBJ1-2
cdr3_aa: ASSPTGGPGYT

v_call: TRBV5-1
j_call: TRBJ2-2
cdr3_aa: ASSVEVQGNAGELF

v_call: TRBV6-1
j_call: TRBJ1-3
cdr3_aa: ASSGLTGGTGNTIY

v_call: TRBV12-3/TRBV12-4
j_call: TRBJ1-2
cdr3_aa: ASSRDRGYGYT

v_call: TRBV27
j_call: TRBJ2-7
cdr3_aa: ASKQRGYYEQY

v_call: TRBV5-1
j_call: TRBJ2-1
cdr3_aa: ASSLDSSYNEQF

v_call: TRBV7-7
j_call: TRBJ2-2
cdr3_aa: ASSQLSPTGGFAGELF

v_call: TRBV2
j_call: TRBJ2-2
cdr3_aa: ASSVRQGSTGELF

v_call: TRBV11-3
j_call: TRBJ2-1
cdr3_aa: ASSQTRTGNKF

v_call: TRBV11-3
j_call: TRBJ1-1
cdr3_aa: ASSPLPTGLVGNTEAF

v_call: TRBV18
j_call: TRBJ1-1
cdr3_aa: ASSPVGQGNTEAF

v_call: TRBV7-2
j_call: TRBJ2-2
cdr3_aa: ASSLRQGGTGELF

v_call: TRBV11-3
j_call: TRBJ1-4
cdr3_aa: ASSPDRGTEKLF

v_call: TRBV4-3
j_call: TRBJ2-5
cdr3_aa: ASSQDYRGEETQY

v_call: TRBV7-2
j_call: TRBJ1-5
cdr3_aa: ASSLRQGANQPQH

v_call: TRBV18
j_call: TRBJ1-4
cdr3_aa: ASGTVATNEKLF

v_call: TRBV5-1
j_call: TRBJ2-1
cdr3_aa: ASSLVGQGAYNEQF

v_call: TRBV3-1/TRBV3-2
j_call: TRBJ1-2
cdr3_aa: ASSHRTGGGYGYT

v_call: TRBV14
j_call: TRBJ2-1
cdr3_aa: ASSLGAGVGEQF

v_call: TRBV19
j_call: TRBJ2-3
cdr3_aa: ASSIVQGSDTQY

v_call: TRBV7-9
j_call: TRBJ1-3
cdr3_aa: ASSQRTGGNTIY

v_call: TRBV2
j_call: TRBJ1-6
cdr3_aa: ASRVHNSPLH

v_call: TRBV9
j_call: TRBJ1-4
cdr3_aa: ASSPGTVLEKLF

v_call: TRBV6-6
j_call: TRBJ1-2
cdr3_aa: ASTRPGLEGLFYGYT

v_call: TRBV27
j_call: TRBJ1-5
cdr3_aa: ASSPTGGGNQPQH

v_call: TRBV5-1
j_call: TRBJ2-7
cdr3_aa: ASSLASSPGGDEQY

v_call: TRBV6-2/TRBV6-3
j_call: TRBJ2-2
cdr3_aa: ASSYPTGTENTGELF

v_call: TRBV9
j_call: TRBJ1-3
cdr3_aa: ASSPRGVSGNTIY

v_call: TRBV10-3
j_call: TRBJ1-2
cdr3_aa: AISERGTGATFGGYT

v_call: TRBV4-1
j_call: TRBJ1-1
cdr3_aa: ASSQDSAVVWNTEAF

v_call: TRBV5-6
j_call: TRBJ1-4
cdr3_aa: ASHTGLGEKLF

v_call: TRBV19
j_call: TRBJ1-5
cdr3_aa: ASSSQGLRAQPQH

v_call: TRBV6-1
j_call: TRBJ2-5
cdr3_aa: ASSDGLAGGLLETQY

v_call: TRBV7-8
j_call: TRBJ1-1
cdr3_aa: ASSVPGQGGTEAF

v_call: TRBV12-3/TRBV12-4
j_call: TRBJ2-4
cdr3_aa: ASSPQRDIQY

v_call: TRBV5-1
j_call: TRBJ1-4
cdr3_aa: ASSPPQGAGGEKLF

v_call: TRBV28
j_call: TRBJ1-4
cdr3_aa: ASSPGTGRNEKLF

v_call: TRBV30
j_call: TRBJ1-2
cdr3_aa: ARESSGGLGYT

v_call: TRBV29-1
j_call: TRBJ1-2
cdr3_aa: SVAGVVGYT

v_call: TRBV18
j_call: TRBJ2-7
cdr3_aa: ASSPAMSYEQY

v_call: TRBV30
j_call: TRBJ1-1
cdr3_aa: AWSVPLNTEAF

v_call: TRBV27
j_call: TRBJ2-3
cdr3_aa: ASSLRSPASGGEDTQY

v_call: TRBV11-2
j_call: TRBJ2-7
cdr3_aa: ASSLGGQPYEQY

v_call: TRBV7-9
j_call: TRBJ2-5
cdr3_aa: ASSPWEETQY

v_call: TRBV3-1/TRBV3-2
j_call: TRBJ2-7
cdr3_aa: ASRGLAGGTREQY

v_call: TRBV7-7
j_call: TRBJ2-7
cdr3_aa: ASSPGAASGGTRQY

v_call: TRBV21-1
j_call: TRBJ1-2
cdr3_aa: ASSRPDSLSYGYT

v_call: TRBV19
j_call: TRBJ2-7
cdr3_aa: ASSIPGKSYEQY

v_call: TRBV4-1
j_call: TRBJ2-5
cdr3_aa: ASSRLAGGPETQY